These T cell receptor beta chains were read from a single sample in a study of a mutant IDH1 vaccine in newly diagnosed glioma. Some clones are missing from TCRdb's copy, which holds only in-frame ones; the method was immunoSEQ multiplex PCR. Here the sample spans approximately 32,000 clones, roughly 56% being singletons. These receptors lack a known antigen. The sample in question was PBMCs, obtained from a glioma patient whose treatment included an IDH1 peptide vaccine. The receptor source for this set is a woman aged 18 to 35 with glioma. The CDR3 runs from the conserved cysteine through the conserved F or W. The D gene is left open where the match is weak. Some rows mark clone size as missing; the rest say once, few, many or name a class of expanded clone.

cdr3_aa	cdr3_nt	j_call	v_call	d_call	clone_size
CASSLLYGYTF	TGTGCCAGCAGCTTACTTTATGGCTACACCTTC	TRBJ1-2	TRBV5-8	-	-
CASGAGTANSPLHF	TGTGCCAGCGGAGCCGGGACGGCAAATTCACCCCTCCACTTT	TRBJ1-6	TRBV11-1	-	few
CASSLEPSYYEQYF	TGTGCCAGCAGCTTAGAACCATCCTACTACGAGCAGTACTTC	TRBJ2-7	TRBV7-6	-	-
CASWFGVGNTEAFF	TGTGCCTCCTGGTTTGGCGTTGGAAACACTGAAGCTTTCTTT	TRBJ1-1	TRBV10-3	-	-
CASSQDRELGYGYTF	TGTGCCAGCAGCCAAGACCGGGAGTTGGGCTATGGCTACACCTTC	TRBJ1-2	TRBV4-2	-	few
CASKKGGTPQETQYF	TGTGCCAGCAAAAAAGGGGGGACACCCCAAGAGACCCAGTACTTC	TRBJ2-5	TRBV7-8	-	-
CASSSQGDVGEQFF	TGTGCCAGCAGCTCCCAGGGGGACGTGGGTGAGCAGTTCTTC	TRBJ2-1	TRBV7-9	TRBD1	-
CASSPGLTGNTIYF	TGTGCCAGCTCGCCTGGACTTACGGGAAACACCATATATTTT	TRBJ1-3	TRBV18	-	-
CASSLRLFISYEQYF	TGTGCCAGCAGCTTGCGACTCTTCATCTCCTACGAGCAGTACTTC	TRBJ2-7	TRBV5-6	-	few
CASSLGTLKNIQYF	TGTGCCAGCAGCTTAGGAACCCTCAAAAACATTCAGTACTTC	TRBJ2-4	TRBV7-6	-	-
CASSLFSGGASGPETQYF	TGCGCCAGCAGCTTGTTTAGCGGGGGGGCCTCCGGGCCAGAGACCCAGTACTTC	TRBJ2-5	TRBV5-1	TRBD2	few
CASSLAGSNTGELFF	TGTGCCAGCTCTCTAGCGGGGTCGAACACCGGGGAGCTGTTTTTT	TRBJ2-2	TRBV7-2	TRBD2	-
CASSQREDRVYETQYF	TGTGCCAGCAGCCAAAGAGAGGACAGGGTTTACGAGACCCAGTACTTC	TRBJ2-5	TRBV14	TRBD1	-
CASSLTGITNYGYTF	TGTGCCAGCAGCTTAACAGGGATCACTAACTATGGCTACACCTTC	TRBJ1-2	TRBV7-2	-	-
CASRPGWEEKLFF	TGTGCCAGCAGACCGGGCTGGGAGGAAAAACTGTTTTTT	TRBJ1-4	TRBV2	-	-
CASSESLGQGAGYTF	TGTGCCAGCAGTGAATCTCTAGGACAGGGAGCTGGCTACACCTTC	TRBJ1-2	TRBV6-1	TRBD1	-